This record concerns one T cell receptor (beta chain) sequence. The sample is drawn from a study of technical replicates of blood from four donors. The V gene's germline CDR1 is SGHDT and CDR2 YYEEEE. The V segment lost 2 bases and the J segment 6 bases; nucleotides outside the gene matches: 8. CDR3 length equals 16 residues. Data came from immunoSEQ multiplex PCR; TCRdb stores just in-frame clones and leaves some out. The profile shows approximately 59,000 clones, roughly 96% of them singletons. V and J are TRBV5-6 and TRBJ2-1; TRBD2 agrees at 10 bases. The origin of this receptor is a human donor in good health. Some clones in this sample may be carry-over from other donors' samples. Sequenced sample: PBMCs. CDR3 amino acids: CASSFITSGVRNEQFF. Here the CDR3 DNA reads TGTGCCAGCAGCTTTATAACTAGCGGGGTGCGCAATGAGCAGTTCTTC.